These 2 T cell receptor beta chains share one sample of origin, sequenced in a study of response to subunit inactivated influenza vaccine. MiXCR, applied by TCRdb to the RT-PCR reads, yields one record per CDR3 protein. The table has about 780,000 distinct CDR3 sequences, about a fifth seen once. Sequencing was performed on PBMCs from blood, taken roughly 5 days after vaccination. The receptors originated from a man aged 50 to 59 who received an inactivated influenza vaccine.

This clonotype was recorded a few times. This rearrangement joins TRBV6-1 to TRBJ1-1; no reliable D call. Deletions cut 2 bases from V and 0 bases from J, with 16 bases between. Germline-derived CDR1 and CDR2 are MNHNS and SASEGT. The CDR3 runs 17 residues. The CDR3 is CASSEFSAAPLNTEAFF. The CDR3 nucleotides read TGTGCCAGCAGTGAATTTTCGGCAGCCCCCTTGAACACTGAAGCTTTCTTT.

The chain employs TRBV12-3 or TRBV12-4 and TRBJ1-1, with D possibly TRBD1 on 5 matching bases. V lost 3 bases and J lost 1, with 12 bases in between. The CDR3 loop spans 15 amino acids. CDR3 DNA sequence: TGTGCCAGCAGTTTTGCCGACAGACAGAACACTGAAGCTTTCTTT. As protein: CASSFADRQNTEAFF.